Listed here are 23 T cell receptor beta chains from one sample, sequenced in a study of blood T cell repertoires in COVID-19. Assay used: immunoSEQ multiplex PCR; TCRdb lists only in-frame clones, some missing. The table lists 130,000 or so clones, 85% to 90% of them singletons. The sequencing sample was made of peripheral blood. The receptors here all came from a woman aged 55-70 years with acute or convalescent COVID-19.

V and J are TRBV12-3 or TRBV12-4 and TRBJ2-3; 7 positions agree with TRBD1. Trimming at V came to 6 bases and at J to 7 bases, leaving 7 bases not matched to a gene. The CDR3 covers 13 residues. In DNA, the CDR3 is TGTGCCAGCAGGATTGAACAGGGGAATACGCAGTATTTT. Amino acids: CASRIEQGNTQYF.

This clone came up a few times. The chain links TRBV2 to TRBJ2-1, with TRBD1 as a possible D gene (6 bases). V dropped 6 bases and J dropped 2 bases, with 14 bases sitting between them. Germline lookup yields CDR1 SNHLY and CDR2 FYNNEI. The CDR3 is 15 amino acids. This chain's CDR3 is CASRPTGIPYNEQFF. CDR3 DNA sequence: TGTGCCAGCAGGCCCACAGGGATCCCCTACAATGAGCAGTTCTTC. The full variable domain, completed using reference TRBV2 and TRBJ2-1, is EPEVTQTPSHQVTQMGQEVILRCVPISNHLYFYWYRQILGQKVEFLVSFYNNEISEKSEIFDDQFSVERPDGSNFTLKIRSTKLEDSAMYFCASRPTGIPYNEQFFGPGTRLTVL.

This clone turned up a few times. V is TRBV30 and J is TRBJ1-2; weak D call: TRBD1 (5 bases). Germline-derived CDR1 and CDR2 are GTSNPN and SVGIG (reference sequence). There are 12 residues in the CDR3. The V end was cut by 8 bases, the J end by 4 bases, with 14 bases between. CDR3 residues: CARDRRGYGYTF. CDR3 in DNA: TGTGCCCGAGATCGGAGGGGCTATGGCTACACCTTC.

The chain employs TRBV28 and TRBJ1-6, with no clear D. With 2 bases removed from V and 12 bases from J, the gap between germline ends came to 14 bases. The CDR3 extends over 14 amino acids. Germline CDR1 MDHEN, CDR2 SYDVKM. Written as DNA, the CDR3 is TGTGCCAGCAGTTTAATCACGCGACTTGGACCCCTCCACTTT. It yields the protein CASSLITRLGPLHF.

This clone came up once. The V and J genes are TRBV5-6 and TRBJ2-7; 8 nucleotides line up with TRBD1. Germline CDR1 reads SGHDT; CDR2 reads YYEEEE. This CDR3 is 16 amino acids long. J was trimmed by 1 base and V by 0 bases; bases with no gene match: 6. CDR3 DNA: TGTGCCAGCAGCTTGGGGACAGGGTTGTTTTCCTACGAGCAGTACTTC. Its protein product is CASSLGTGLFSYEQYF.

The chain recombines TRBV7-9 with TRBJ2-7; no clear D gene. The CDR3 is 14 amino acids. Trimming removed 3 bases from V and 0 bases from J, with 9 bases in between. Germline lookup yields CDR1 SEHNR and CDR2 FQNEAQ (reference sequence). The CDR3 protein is CASSFLNSSYEQYF. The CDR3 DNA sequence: TGTGCCAGCAGCTTTCTAAACAGCTCCTACGAGCAGTACTTC. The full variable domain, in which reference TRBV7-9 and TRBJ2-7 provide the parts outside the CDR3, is DTGVSQNPRHKITKRGQNVTFRCDPISEHNRLYWYRQTLGQGPEFLTYFQNEAQLEKSRLLSDRFSAERPKGSFSTLEIQRTEQGDSAMYLCASSFLNSSYEQYFGPGTRLTVT.

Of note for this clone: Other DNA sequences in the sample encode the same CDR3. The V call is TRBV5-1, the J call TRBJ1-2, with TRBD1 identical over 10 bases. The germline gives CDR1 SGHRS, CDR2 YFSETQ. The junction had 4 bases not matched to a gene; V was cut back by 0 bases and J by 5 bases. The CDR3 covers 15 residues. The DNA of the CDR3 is TGCGCCAGCAGCTTGGAGGGACAGGGGAATTATGGCTACACCTTC. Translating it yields CASSLEGQGNYGYTF.

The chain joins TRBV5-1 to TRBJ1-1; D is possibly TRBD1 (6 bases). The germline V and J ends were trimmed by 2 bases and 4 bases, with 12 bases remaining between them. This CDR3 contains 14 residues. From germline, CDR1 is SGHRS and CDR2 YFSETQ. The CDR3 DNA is TGCGCCAGCAGCTTTTGGCAGGGGACCACTGAAGCTTTCTTT. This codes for CASSFWQGTTEAFF.

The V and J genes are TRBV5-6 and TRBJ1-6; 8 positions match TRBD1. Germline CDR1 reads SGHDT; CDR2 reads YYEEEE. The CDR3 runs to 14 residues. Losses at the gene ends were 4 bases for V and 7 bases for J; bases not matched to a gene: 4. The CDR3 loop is CASSMDRENSPLHF. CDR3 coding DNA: TGTGCCAGCAGCATGGACAGGGAGAATTCACCCCTCCACTTT.

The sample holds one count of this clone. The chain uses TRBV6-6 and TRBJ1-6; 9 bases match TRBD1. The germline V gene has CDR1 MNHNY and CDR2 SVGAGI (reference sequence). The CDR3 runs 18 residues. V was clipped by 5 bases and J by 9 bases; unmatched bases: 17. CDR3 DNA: TGTGCCAGCAGTCTAGGAGTTTACTCTGGGACAGGGACTTCACCCCTCCACTTT. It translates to CASSLGVYSGTGTSPLHF.

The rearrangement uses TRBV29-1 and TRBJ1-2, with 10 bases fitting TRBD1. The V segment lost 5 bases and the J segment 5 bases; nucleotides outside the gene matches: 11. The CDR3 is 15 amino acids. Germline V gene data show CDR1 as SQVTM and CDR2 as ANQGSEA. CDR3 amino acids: CSVLPGQGRRYGYTF. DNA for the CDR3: TGCAGCGTTCTGCCGGGACAGGGGAGGAGGTATGGCTACACCTTC. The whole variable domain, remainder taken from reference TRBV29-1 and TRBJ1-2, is SAVISQKPSRDICQRGTSLTIQCQVDSQVTMMFWYRQQPGQSLTLIATANQGSEATYESGFVIDKFPISRPNLTFSTLTVSNMSPEDSSIYLCSVLPGQGRRYGYTFGSGTRLTVV.

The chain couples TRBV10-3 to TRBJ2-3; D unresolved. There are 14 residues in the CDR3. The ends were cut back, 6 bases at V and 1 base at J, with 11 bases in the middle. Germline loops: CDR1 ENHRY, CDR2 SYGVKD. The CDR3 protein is CAISTPRGTDTQYF. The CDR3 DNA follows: TGTGCCATCAGCACCCCTCGGGGCACAGATACGCAGTATTTT.

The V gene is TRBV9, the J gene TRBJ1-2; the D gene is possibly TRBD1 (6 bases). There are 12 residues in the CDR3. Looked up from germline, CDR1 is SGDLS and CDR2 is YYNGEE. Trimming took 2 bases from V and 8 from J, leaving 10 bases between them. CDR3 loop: CASSVTGFGYTF. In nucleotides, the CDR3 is TGTGCCAGCAGCGTTACAGGGTTCGGCTACACCTTC.

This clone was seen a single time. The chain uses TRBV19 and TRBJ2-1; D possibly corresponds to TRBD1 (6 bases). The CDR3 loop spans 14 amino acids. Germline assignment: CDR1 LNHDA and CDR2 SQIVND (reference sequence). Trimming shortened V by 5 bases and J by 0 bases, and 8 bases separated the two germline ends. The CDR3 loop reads CASSADSSYNEQFF. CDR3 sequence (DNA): TGTGCCAGTAGTGCGGACAGCTCCTACAATGAGCAGTTCTTC.

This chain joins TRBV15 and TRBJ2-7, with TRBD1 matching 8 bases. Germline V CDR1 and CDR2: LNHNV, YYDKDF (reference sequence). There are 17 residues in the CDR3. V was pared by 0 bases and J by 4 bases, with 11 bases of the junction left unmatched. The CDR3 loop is CATSRDSPDRGRYEQYF. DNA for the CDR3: TGTGCCACCAGCAGAGATTCTCCCGACAGGGGTCGGTACGAGCAGTACTTC.

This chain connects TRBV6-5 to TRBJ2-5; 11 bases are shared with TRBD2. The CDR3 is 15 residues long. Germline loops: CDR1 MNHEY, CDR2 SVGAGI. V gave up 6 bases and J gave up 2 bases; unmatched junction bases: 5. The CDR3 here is CASSSGTSGQETQYF. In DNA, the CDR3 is TGTGCCAGCAGCAGCGGGACTAGCGGTCAAGAGACCCAGTACTTC.

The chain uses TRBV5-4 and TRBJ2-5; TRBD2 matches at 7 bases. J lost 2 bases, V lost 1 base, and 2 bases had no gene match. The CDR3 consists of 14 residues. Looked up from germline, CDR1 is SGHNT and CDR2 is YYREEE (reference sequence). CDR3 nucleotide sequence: TGTGCCAGCAGCTTGTGGGGGGGGCAAGAGACCCAGTACTTC. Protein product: CASSLWGGQETQYF.

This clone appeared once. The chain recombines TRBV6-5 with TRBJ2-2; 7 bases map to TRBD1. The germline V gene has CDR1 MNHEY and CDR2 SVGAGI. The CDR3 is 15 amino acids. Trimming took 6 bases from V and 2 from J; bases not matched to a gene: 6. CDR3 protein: CASRPGTENTGELFF. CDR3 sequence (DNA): TGTGCCAGCAGACCCGGGACAGAAAACACCGGGGAGCTGTTTTTT.

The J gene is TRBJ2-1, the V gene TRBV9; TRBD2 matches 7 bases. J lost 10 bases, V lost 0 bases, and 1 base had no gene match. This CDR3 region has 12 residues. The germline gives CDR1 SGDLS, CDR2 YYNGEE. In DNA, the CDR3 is TGTGCCAGCAGCGTAGTCGGGGGGGAGCAGTTCTTC. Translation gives CASSVVGGEQFF. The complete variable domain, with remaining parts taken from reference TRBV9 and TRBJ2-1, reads DSGVTQTPKHLITATGQRVTLRCSPRSGDLSVYWYQQSLDQGLQFLIQYYNGEERAKGNILERFSAQQFPDLHSELNLSSLELGDSALYFCASSVVGGEQFFGPGTRLTVL.

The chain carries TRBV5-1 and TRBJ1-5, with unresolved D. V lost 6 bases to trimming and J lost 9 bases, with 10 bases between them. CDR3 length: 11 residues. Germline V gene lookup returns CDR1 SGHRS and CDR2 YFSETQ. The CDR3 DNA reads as TGCGCCAGCAAAGAGGGTTTGCCCCAGCATTTT. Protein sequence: CASKEGLPQHF.

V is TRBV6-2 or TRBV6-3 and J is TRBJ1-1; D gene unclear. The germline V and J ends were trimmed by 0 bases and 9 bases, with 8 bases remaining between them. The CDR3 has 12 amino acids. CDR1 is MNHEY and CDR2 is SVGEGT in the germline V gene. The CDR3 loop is CASSYSGRKAFF. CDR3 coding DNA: TGTGCCAGCAGTTACTCGGGGAGGAAAGCTTTCTTT.

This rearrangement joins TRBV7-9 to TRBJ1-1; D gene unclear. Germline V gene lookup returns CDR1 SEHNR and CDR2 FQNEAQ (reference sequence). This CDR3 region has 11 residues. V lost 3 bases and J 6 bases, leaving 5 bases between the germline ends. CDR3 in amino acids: CASSFNSEAFF. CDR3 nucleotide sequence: TGTGCCAGCAGCTTCAACTCTGAAGCTTTCTTT.

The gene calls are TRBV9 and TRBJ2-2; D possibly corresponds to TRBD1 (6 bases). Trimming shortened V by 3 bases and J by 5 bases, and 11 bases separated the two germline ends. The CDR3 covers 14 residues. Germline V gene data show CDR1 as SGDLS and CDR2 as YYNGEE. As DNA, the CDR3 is TGTGCCAGCAGCGAGGGGACATCTACCGGGGAGCTGTTTTTT. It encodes CASSEGTSTGELFF.